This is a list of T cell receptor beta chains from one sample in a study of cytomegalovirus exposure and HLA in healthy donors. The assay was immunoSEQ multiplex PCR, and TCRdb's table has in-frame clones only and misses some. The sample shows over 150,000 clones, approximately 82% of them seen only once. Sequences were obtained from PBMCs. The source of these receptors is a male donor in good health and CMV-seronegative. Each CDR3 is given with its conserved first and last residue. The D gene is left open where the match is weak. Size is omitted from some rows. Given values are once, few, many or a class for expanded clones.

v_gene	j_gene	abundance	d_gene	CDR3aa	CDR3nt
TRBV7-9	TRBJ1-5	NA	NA	CASSFVGDQPQHF	TGTGCCAGCAGCTTCGTAGGGGATCAGCCCCAGCATTTT
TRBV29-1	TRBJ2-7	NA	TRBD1	CSVSVPGQFLYEQYF	TGCAGCGTTTCAGTACCGGGACAGTTTTTGTACGAGCAGTACTTC
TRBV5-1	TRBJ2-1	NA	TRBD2	CASSDELAGYNEQFF	TGCGCCAGCAGCGATGAACTAGCGGGTTACAATGAGCAGTTCTTC
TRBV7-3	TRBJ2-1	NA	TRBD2	CASSPRLAGVSYNEQFF	TGTGCCAGCAGCCCGCGACTAGCGGGAGTGTCCTACAATGAGCAGTTCTTC
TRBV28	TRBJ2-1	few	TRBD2	CASSPGSSGINEQFF	TGTGCCAGCAGTCCTGGTAGTAGCGGGATCAATGAGCAGTTCTTC
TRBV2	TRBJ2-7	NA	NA	CAGRREGAGEQYF	TGTGCCGGACGCCGCGAAGGGGCCGGCGAGCAGTACTTC
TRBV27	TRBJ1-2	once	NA	CASSFSQDYGYTF	TGTGCCAGCAGTTTCTCCCAGGACTATGGCTACACCTTC
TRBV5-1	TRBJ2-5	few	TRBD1	CASSLEGQKGETQYF	TGCGCCAGCAGCTTGGAGGGACAGAAGGGAGAGACCCAGTACTTC
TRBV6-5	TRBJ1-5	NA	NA	CASSYSRGSNQPQHF	TGTGCCAGCAGTTACTCGCGGGGGAGCAATCAGCCCCAGCATTTT
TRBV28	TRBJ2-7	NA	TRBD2	CASSSSGSVYEQYF	TGTGCCAGCAGTTCTAGCGGGAGTGTCTACGAGCAGTACTTC
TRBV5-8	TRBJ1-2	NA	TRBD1	CASSHYRRRGLASGYTF	TGTGCCAGCAGCCACTATCGTCGCAGGGGGCTGGCGAGTGGCTACACCTTC
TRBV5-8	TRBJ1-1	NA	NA	CASSGRWTSKGQAFF	TGTGCCAGCAGCGGGAGGTGGACAAGCAAGGGTCAAGCTTTCTTT
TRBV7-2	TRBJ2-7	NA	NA	CASSAQNPRVTYEQYF	TGTGCCAGCAGCGCTCAAAACCCCCGGGTGACCTACGAGCAGTACTTC
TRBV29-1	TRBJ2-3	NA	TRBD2	CSVESSGRADTQYF	TGCAGCGTTGAATCTAGCGGTAGGGCAGATACGCAGTATTTT
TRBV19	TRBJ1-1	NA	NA	CASSIEDMYTEAFF	TGTGCCAGTAGTATAGAGGACATGTACACTGAAGCTTTCTTT
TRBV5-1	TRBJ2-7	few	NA	CASSWAGVEQYF	TGCGCCAGCAGCTGGGCAGGGGTCGAGCAGTACTTC
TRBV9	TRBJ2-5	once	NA	CASSTGGNAGGQETQYF	TGTGCCAGCAGCACTGGGGGTAACGCCGGGGGACAAGAGACCCAGTACTTC
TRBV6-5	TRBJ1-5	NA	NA	CASSFLSPNQPQHF	TGTGCCAGCAGCTTCCTATCCCCCAATCAGCCCCAGCATTTT
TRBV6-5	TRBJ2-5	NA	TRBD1	CASSRPGQGYTQYF	TGTGCCAGCAGCAGACCGGGACAGGGTTATACCCAGTACTTC
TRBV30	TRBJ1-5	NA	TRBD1	CAWSVNRGQPQHF	TGTGCCTGGAGTGTAAACAGGGGTCAGCCCCAGCATTTT
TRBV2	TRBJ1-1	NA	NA	CASSVERGNTEAFF	TGTGCCAGCAGTGTAGAACGAGGGAACACTGAAGCTTTCTTT
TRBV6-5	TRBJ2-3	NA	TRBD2	CASSPGTSGADTQYF	TGTGCCAGCAGCCCCGGGACTAGCGGGGCAGATACGCAGTATTTT
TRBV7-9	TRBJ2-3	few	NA	CASSQVADTQYF	TGTGCCAGCAGCCAAGTAGCAGATACGCAGTATTTT
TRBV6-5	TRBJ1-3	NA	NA	CASCDRSSGNTIYF	TGTGCCTCATGCGACAGGTCCTCTGGAAACACCATATATTTT
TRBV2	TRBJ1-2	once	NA	CASTGTFGNYGYTF	TGTGCCAGCACCGGGACATTTGGAAACTATGGCTACACCTTC
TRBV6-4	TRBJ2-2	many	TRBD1	CASAQDRGIPGELFF	TGTGCCAGCGCTCAGGACAGGGGAATCCCCGGGGAGCTGTTTTTT
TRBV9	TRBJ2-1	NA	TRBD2	CASSVLSSGGISEQFF	TGTGCCAGCAGCGTATTGTCTAGCGGGGGAATAAGCGAGCAGTTCTTC
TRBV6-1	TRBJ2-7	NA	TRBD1	CASSERTGLVPYEQYF	TGTGCCAGCAGTGAGCGGACAGGCTTGGTGCCATACGAGCAGTACTTC
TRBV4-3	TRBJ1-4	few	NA	CASSPGGAGRNEKLFF	TGCGCCAGCAGCCCTGGCGGGGCCGGACGTAATGAAAAACTGTTTTTT
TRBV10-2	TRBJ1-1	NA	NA	CASSDLRGGGSGEAFF	TGCGCCAGCAGTGACCTTCGAGGGGGGGGAAGTGGGGAAGCTTTCTTT
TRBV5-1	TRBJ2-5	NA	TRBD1	CASSPGSDREETQYF	TGCGCCAGCAGCCCTGGGTCGGACAGGGAAGAGACCCAGTACTTC
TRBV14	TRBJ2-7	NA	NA	CASSQIGASYEQYF	TGTGCCAGCAGCCAAATTGGGGCTTCCTACGAGCAGTACTTC
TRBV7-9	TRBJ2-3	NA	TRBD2	CASSPGLASTDTQYF	TGTGCCAGCAGCCCGGGACTAGCTAGCACAGATACGCAGTATTTT
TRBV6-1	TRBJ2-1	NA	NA	CASSGSSLGLPNNEQFF	TGTGCCAGCAGTGGGAGTAGCCTGGGTCTACCGAACAATGAGCAGTTCTTC
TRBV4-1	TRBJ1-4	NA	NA	CASSQDRGTNEKLFF	TGCGCCAGCAGCCAAGATCGGGGGACCAATGAAAAACTGTTTTTT
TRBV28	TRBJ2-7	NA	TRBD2	CASVTGASGSWYEQYF	TGTGCCAGCGTCACAGGGGCTAGCGGGAGCTGGTACGAGCAGTACTTC
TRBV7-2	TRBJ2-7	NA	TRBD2	CASSLSGISYEQYF	TGTGCCAGCAGCTTAAGCGGGATCTCCTACGAGCAGTACTTC
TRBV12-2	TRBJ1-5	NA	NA	CASRSDRRYQPQHF	TGTGCAAGTCGCTCGGACAGGCGATATCAGCCCCAGCATTTT
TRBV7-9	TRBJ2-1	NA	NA	CASSLQGVEQFF	TGTGCCAGCAGCTTACAAGGGGTCGAGCAGTTCTTC
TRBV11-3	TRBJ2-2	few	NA	CASSGGRGTGELFF	TGTGCCAGCAGTGGGGGGCGGGGGACCGGGGAGCTGTTTTTT
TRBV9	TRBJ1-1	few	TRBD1	CASSEGQGRTEAFF	TGTGCCAGCAGCGAGGGACAGGGGAGGACTGAAGCTTTCTTT
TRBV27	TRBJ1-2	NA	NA	CASSLSQGYGYTF	TGTGCCAGCAGTTTATCTCAGGGCTATGGCTACACCTTC
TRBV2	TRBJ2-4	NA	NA	CASSTENIQYF	TGTGCCAGCTCGACAGAAAACATTCAGTACTTC
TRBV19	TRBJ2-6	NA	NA	CASSIGSSGANVLTF	TGTGCCAGTAGTATAGGCAGCTCTGGGGCCAACGTCCTGACTTTC
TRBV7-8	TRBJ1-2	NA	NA	CASSTLEGRDYGYTF	TGTGCCAGCAGCACCCTGGAGGGTCGGGACTATGGCTACACCTTC
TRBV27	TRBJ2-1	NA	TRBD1	CASSPGTGPYNEQFF	TGTGCCAGCAGTCCGGGGACAGGGCCATACAATGAGCAGTTCTTC
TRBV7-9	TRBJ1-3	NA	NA	CASSWQGSGNTIYF	TGTGCCAGCAGCTGGCAGGGTTCTGGAAACACCATATATTTT
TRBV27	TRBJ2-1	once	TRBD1	CASPHTRDRGLCGGYSEQFF	TGTGCCAGCCCTCACACCCGGGACAGGGGACTCTGCGGGGGTTACAGTGAGCAGTTCTTC
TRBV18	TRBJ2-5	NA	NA	CASSPPSAGTQYF	TGTGCCAGCTCACCACCCTCGGCAGGGACCCAGTACTTC
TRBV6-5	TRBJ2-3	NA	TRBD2	CASSTSGGWDTQYF	TGTGCCAGCAGTACTAGCGGGGGGTGGGATACGCAGTATTTT
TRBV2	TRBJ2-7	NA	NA	CASSPGSPTYEQYF	TGTGCCAGCAGCCCAGGTTCCCCCACCTACGAGCAGTACTTC
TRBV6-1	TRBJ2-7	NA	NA	CASSDQGTGEQYF	TGTGCCAGCAGTGATCAGGGAACTGGCGAGCAGTACTTC
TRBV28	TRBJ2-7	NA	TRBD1	CASRSTGTGRYEQYF	TGTGCCAGCAGGTCCACCGGGACAGGGAGGTACGAGCAGTACTTC
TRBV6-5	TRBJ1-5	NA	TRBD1	CASSPGQGVDQPQHF	TGTGCCAGCAGCCCGGGACAGGGGGTAGATCAGCCCCAGCATTTT
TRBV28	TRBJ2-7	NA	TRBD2	CASRLAGGSSYEQYF	TGTGCCAGCAGGCTAGCGGGAGGGTCCTCGTACGAGCAGTACTTC
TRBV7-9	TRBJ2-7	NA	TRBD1	CASSARDSPLEQYF	TGTGCCAGCAGCGCCCGGGACAGTCCCTTGGAGCAGTACTTC
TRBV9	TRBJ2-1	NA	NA	CASSVKGQTTYNEQFF	TGTGCCAGCAGCGTTAAGGGGCAAACTACCTACAATGAGCAGTTCTTC
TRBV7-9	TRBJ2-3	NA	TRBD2	CASRAPLAVSTDTQYF	TGTGCCAGCAGGGCACCCCTAGCGGTTAGCACAGATACGCAGTATTTT
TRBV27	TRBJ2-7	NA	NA	CASNDFYEQYF	TGTGCCAGCAATGACTTCTACGAGCAGTACTTC